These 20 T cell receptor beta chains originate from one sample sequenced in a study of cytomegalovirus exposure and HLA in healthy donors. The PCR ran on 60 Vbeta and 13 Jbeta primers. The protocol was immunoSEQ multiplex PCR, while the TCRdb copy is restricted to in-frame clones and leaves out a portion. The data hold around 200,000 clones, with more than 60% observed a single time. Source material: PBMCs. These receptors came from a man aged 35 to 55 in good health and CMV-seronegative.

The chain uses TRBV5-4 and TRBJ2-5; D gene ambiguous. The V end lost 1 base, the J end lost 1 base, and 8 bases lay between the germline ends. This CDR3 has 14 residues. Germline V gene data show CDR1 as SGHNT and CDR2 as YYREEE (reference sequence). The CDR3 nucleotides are TGTGCCAGCAGCTTGACAGTTGTCCAAGAGACCCAGTACTTC. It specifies CASSLTVVQETQYF. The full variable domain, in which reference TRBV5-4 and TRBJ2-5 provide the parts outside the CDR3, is ETGVTQSPTHLIKTRGQQVTLRCSSQSGHNTVSWYQQALGQGPQFIFQYYREEENGRGNFPPRFSGLQFPNYSSELNVNALELDDSALYLCASSLTVVQETQYFGPGTRLLVL.

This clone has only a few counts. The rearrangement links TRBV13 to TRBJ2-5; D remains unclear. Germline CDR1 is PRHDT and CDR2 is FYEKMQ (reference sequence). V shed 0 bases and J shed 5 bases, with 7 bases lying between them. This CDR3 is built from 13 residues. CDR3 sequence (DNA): TGTGCCAGCAGCTTAGGCCTAGATGAGACCCAGTACTTC. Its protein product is CASSLGLDETQYF.

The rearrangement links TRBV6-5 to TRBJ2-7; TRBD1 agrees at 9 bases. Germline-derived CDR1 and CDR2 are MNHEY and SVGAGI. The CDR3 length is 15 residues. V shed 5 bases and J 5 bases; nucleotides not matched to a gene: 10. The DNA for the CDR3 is TGTGCCAGCAGTCGGACCGGGACAGGGTTCAACGAGCAGTACTTC. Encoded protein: CASSRTGTGFNEQYF.

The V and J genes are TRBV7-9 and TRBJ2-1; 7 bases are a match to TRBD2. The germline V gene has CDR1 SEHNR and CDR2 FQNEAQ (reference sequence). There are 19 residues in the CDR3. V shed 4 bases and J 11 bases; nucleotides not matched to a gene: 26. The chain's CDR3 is CASSSRGVLAQSQPGKQFF. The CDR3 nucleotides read TGTGCCAGCAGCTCCCGGGGGGTACTAGCCCAGTCCCAACCCGGGAAGCAGTTCTTC.

CDR3: CASSIGGYNEQFF. For the CDR3, the DNA is TGTGCCAGTAGTATTGGAGGTTACAATGAGCAGTTCTTC. The chain employs TRBV19 and TRBJ2-1, with a tentative D call TRBD2 (5 bases). The V end was cut by 3 bases, the J end by 4 bases, with 7 bases between. The germline V gene has CDR1 LNHDA and CDR2 SQIVND (reference sequence). The CDR3 is 13 amino acids.

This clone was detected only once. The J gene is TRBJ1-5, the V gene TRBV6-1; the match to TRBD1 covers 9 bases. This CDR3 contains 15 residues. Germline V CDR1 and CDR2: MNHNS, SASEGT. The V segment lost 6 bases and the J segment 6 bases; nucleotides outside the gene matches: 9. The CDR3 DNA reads TGTGCCAGCAGGGATTGGACAGGGGAGTCTCAGCCCCAGCATTTT. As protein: CASRDWTGESQPQHF.

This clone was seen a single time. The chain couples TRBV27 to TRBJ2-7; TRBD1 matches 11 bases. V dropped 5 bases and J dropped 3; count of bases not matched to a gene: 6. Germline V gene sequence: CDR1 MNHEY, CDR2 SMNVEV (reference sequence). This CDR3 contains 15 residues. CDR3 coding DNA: TGTGCCAGCAGTAGATCTGGGACAGGGGGCTACGAGCAGTACTTC. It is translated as CASSRSGTGGYEQYF.

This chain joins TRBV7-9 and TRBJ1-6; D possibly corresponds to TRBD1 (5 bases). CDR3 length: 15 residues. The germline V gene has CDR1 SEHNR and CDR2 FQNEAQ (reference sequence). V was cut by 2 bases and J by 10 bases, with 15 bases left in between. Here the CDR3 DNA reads TGTGCCAGCAGCTTACTCCAGGGTCCCTCGTCACCCCTCCACTTT. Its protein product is CASSLLQGPSSPLHF.

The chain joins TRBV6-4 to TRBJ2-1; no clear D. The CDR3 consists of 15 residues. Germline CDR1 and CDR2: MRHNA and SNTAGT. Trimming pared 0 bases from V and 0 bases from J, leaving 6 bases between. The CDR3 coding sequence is TGTGCCAGCAGTGACTCTAGATACTCCTACAATGAGCAGTTCTTC. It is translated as CASSDSRYSYNEQFF.

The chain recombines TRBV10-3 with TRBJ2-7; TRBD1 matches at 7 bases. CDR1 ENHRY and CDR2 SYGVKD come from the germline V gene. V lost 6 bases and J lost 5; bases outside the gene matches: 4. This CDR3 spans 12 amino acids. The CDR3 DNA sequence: TGTGCCATCAGCACCAGGGGGAACGAGCAGTACTTC. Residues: CAISTRGNEQYF.

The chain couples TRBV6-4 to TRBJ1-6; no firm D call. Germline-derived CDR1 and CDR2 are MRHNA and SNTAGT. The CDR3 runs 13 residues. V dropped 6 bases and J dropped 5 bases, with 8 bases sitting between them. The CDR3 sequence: CASSSGDNSPLHF. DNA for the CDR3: TGTGCCAGCAGCTCGGGTGATAATTCACCCCTCCACTTT.

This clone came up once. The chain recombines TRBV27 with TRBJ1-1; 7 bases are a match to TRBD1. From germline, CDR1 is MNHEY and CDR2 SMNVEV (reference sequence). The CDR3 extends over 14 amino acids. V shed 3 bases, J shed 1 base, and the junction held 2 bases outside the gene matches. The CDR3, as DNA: TGTGCCAGCAGTTTCGGGACAGAGAACACTGAAGCTTTCTTT. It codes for CASSFGTENTEAFF.

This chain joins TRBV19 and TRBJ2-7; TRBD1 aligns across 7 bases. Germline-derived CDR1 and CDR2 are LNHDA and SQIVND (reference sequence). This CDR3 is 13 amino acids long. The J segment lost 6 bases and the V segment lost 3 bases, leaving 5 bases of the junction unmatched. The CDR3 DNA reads TGTGCCAGTAGTATGGTCACAGGGGTCGAGCAGTACTTC. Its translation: CASSMVTGVEQYF.

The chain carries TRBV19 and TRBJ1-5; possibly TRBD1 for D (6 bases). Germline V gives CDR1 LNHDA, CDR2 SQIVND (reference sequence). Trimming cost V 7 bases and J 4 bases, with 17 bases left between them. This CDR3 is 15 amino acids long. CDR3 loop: CASNRVRGGNQPQHF. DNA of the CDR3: TGTGCCAGTAACAGGGTTAGGGGGGGAAATCAGCCCCAGCATTTT.

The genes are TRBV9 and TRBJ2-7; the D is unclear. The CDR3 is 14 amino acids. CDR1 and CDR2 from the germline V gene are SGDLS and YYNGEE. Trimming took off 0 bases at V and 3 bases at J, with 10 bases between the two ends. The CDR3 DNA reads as TGTGCCAGCAGCGTAGCGCCCCGAGGCTACGAGCAGTACTTC. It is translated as CASSVAPRGYEQYF.

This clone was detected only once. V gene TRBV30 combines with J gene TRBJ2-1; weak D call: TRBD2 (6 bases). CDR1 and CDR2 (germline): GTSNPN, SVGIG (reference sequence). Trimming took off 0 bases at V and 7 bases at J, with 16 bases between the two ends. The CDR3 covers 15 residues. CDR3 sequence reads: CAWSVVGGRWNEQFF. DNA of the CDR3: TGTGCCTGGAGTGTGGTGGGAGGCCGGTGGAATGAGCAGTTCTTC.

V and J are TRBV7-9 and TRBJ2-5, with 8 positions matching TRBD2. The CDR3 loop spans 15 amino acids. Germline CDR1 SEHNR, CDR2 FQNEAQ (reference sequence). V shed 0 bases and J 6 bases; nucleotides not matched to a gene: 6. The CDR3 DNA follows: TGTGCCAGCAGCTTAGCAGGAGGACTAGCAAAGACCCAGTACTTC. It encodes CASSLAGGLAKTQYF.

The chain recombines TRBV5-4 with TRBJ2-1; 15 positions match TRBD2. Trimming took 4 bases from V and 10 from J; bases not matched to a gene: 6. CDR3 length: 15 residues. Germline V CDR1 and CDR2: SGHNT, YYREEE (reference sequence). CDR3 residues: CASSRTSGGAGEQFF. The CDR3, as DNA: TGTGCCAGCAGCCGGACTAGCGGGGGGGCCGGGGAGCAGTTCTTC.

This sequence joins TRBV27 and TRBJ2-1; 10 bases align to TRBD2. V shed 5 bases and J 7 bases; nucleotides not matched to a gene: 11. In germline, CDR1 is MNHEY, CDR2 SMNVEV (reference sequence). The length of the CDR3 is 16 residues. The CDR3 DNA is TGTGCCAGCAGTCAAACTTCTAGCGGGAGATGGAATGAGCAGTTCTTC. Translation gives CASSQTSSGRWNEQFF.

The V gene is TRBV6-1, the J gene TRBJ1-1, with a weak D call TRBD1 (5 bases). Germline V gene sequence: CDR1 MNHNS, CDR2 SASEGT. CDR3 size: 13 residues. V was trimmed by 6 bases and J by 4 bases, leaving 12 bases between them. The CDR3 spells CASRRAGGTEAFF. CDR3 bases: TGTGCCAGCAGACGGGCGGGGGGCACTGAAGCTTTCTTT.